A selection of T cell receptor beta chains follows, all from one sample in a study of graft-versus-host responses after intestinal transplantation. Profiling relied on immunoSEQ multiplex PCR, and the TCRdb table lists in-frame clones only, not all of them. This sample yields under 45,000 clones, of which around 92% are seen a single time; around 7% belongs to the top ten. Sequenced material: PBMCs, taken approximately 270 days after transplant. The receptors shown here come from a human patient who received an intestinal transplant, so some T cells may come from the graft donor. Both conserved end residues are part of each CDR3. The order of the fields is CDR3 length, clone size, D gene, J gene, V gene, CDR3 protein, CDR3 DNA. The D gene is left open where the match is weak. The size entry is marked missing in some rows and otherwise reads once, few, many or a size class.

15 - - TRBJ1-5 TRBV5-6 CASSLSANYNQPQHF TGTGCCAGCAGCTTGTCGGCTAACTACAATCAGCCCCAGCATTTT
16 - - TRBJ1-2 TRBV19 CASSTPTARDLWGYTF TGTGCCAGTAGTACCCCCACTGCTCGGGACCTTTGGGGCTACACCTTC
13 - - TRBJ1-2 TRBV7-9 CASSFLTNYGYTF TGTGCCAGCAGCTTTCTGACAAACTATGGCTACACCTTC
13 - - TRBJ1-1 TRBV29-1 CSVGASLNTEAFF TGCAGCGTAGGGGCATCCCTAAACACTGAAGCTTTCTTT
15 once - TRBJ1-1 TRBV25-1 CASRPNRAMNTEAFF TGTGCCAGCAGACCGAACAGGGCCATGAACACTGAAGCTTTCTTT
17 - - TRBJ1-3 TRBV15 CTTSRDRPDRRENTIYF TGTACCACCAGCAGAGATCGGCCCGACCGCAGAGAAAACACCATATATTTT
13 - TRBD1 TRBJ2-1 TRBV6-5 CASSYYRGNEQFF TGTGCCAGCAGTTACTACAGGGGTAATGAGCAGTTCTTC
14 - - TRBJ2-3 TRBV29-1 CSVEVGTSTDTQYF TGCAGCGTTGAAGTAGGGACTTCCACAGATACGCAGTATTTT
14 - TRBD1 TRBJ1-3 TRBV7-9 CASSLGQQGVTIYF TGTGCCAGCAGCTTGGGACAGCAGGGAGTCACCATATATTTT
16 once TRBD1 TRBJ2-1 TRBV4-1 CASSQTTGSLSDEQFF TGCGCCAGCAGCCAGACGACAGGGTCCCTTTCGGATGAGCAGTTCTTC
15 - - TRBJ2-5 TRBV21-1 CASSKKRGGWETQYF TGTGCCAGCAGCAAAAAGCGGGGAGGGTGGGAGACCCAGTACTTC
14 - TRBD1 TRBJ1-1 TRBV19 CASSRDSLWTEAFF TGTGCCAGTAGTAGGGACAGCTTGTGGACTGAAGCTTTCTTT
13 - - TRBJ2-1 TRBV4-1 CASSRREYNEQFF TGCGCCAGCAGCCGCCGGGAATACAATGAGCAGTTCTTC
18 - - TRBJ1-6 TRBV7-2 CASSLDLDDRYYNSPLHF TGTGCCAGCAGCTTAGACTTAGACGACAGGTACTATAATTCACCCCTCCACTTT
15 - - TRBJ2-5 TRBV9 CASSPTGFNYVTQYF TGTGCCAGCAGCCCAACAGGGTTTAACTATGTGACCCAGTACTTC
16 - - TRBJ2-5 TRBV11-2 CASSPSFFRDQETQYF TGTGCCAGCAGCCCATCGTTCTTCAGGGATCAGGAGACCCAGTACTTC
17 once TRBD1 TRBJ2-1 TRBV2 CASSVPPGQGSYNEQFF TGTGCCAGCAGTGTACCCCCGGGACAGGGATCCTACAATGAGCAGTTCTTC
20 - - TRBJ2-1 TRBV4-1 CASSLYTTDGGSSKANEQFF TGCGCCAGCAGCCTATACACGACCGACGGGGGATCTTCGAAAGCCAATGAGCAGTTCTTC
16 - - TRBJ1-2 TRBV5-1 CASSLEVDRGVNGYTF TGCGCCAGCAGCTTGGAGGTTGATAGGGGGGTTAATGGCTACACCTTC
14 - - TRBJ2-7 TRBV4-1 CASSHPGQSYEQYF TGCGCCAGCAGCCACCCGGGACAAAGCTACGAGCAGTACTTC
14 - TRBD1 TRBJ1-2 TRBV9 CASSGTGTGDGYTF TGTGCCAGCAGCGGAACCGGGACAGGGGATGGCTACACCTTC
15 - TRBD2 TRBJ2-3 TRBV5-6 CASSLASGGIDTQYF TGTGCCAGCAGCTTGGCCAGCGGGGGAATAGATACGCAGTATTTT
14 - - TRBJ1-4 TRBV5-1 CASSPGQPNEKLFF TGCGCCAGCAGCCCCGGACAGCCGAATGAAAAACTGTTTTTT
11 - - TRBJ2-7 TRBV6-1 CASSGNYEQYF TGTGCCAGCAGTGGCAACTACGAGCAGTACTTC
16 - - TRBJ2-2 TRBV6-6 CASSYSTLPHTGELFF TGTGCCAGCAGTTACTCGACGTTACCCCACACCGGGGAGCTGTTTTTT
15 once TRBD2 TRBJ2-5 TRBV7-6 CASSRGLAGRETQYF TGTGCCAGCAGCCGGGGACTAGCGGGGAGGGAGACCCAGTACTTC
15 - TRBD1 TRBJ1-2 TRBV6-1 CASSSTGGRDYGYTF TGTGCCAGCAGCTCCACAGGGGGCAGAGACTATGGCTACACCTTC
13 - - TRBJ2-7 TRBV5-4 CASSLAGRDEQYF TGTGCCAGCAGCTTGGCAGGGCGGGACGAGCAGTACTTC
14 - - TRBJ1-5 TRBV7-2 CASSLGGTYQPQHF TGTGCCAGCAGCTTAGGGGGAACCTATCAGCCCCAGCATTTT
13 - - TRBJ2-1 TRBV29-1 CSVDYPEYNEQFF TGCAGCGTCGATTATCCAGAGTACAATGAGCAGTTCTTC
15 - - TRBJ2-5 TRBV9 CASSVVGGPKETQYF TGTGCCAGCAGCGTAGTGGGGGGGCCAAAAGAGACCCAGTACTTC
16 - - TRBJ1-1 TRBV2 CASSDISSKMNTEAFF TGTGCCAGCAGTGATATAAGCTCCAAGATGAACACTGAAGCTTTCTTT
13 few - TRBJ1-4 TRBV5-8 CASSSGFNEKLFF TGTGCCAGCAGCTCTGGTTTTAATGAAAAACTGTTTTTT
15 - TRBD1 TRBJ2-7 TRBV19 CASSFGTGDLDEQYF TGTGCCAGTAGTTTTGGGACAGGGGATCTCGACGAGCAGTACTTC
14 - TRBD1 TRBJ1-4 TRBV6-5 CASSGTDPREKLFF TGTGCCAGCAGCGGGACAGACCCTCGGGAAAAACTGTTTTTT
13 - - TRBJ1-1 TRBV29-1 CSVEDDIVVEAFF TGCAGCGTTGAAGATGACATCGTCGTTGAAGCTTTCTTT
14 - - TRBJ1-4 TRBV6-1 CASSELGGSEKLFF TGTGCCAGCAGTGAACTCGGGGGAAGTGAAAAACTGTTTTTT
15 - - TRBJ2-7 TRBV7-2 CASSLEVSILYEQYF TGTGCCAGCAGCTTAGAGGTCTCGATACTTTACGAGCAGTACTTC
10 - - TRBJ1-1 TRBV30 CAWSNTEAFF TGTGCCTGGTCGAACACTGAAGCTTTCTTT
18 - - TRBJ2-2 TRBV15 CATSRDKETETYTGELFF TGTGCCACCAGCAGAGATAAGGAGACGGAAACCTACACCGGGGAGCTGTTTTTT
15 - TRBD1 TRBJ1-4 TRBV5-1 CASSETGQINEKLFF TGCGCCAGCAGCGAAACGGGACAGATTAATGAAAAACTGTTTTTT
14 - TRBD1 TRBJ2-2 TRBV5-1 CASSGQGNTGGLFF TGCGCCAGCAGCGGACAGGGTAACACCGGGGGGCTGTTTTTT